Listed here are 14 T cell receptor beta chains from one sample, sequenced in a study of blood T cell repertoires in COVID-19. TCRdb's copy holds only in-frame clones and misses some; the assay was immunoSEQ multiplex PCR. The data show 210,000 or so clones, about 88% seen once. The sequencing sample was made of peripheral blood. Receptor source: a woman aged 40 to 49 who had recovered from COVID-19.

The V call is TRBV29-1, the J call TRBJ2-1; 9 positions agree with TRBD2. The CDR3 is 16 residues long. J gave up 9 bases and V 0 bases, and 12 bases lay outside the gene matches. Germline V gene sequence: CDR1 SQVTM, CDR2 ANQGSEA. The chain's CDR3 is CSVEDAASGIHFEQFF. The CDR3 nucleotides read TGCAGCGTTGAAGATGCGGCTAGCGGGATACATTTTGAGCAGTTCTTC.

The rearrangement links TRBV4-2 to TRBJ1-1; D is uncertain. The CDR3 sequence is 15 residues long. Germline V gives CDR1 LGHNA, CDR2 YNFKEQ. Trimming took 0 bases from V and 0 from J, leaving 8 bases between them. Here the CDR3 DNA reads TGTGCCAGCAGCCAAGACGAGTCCCTGAACACTGAAGCTTTCTTT. As protein: CASSQDESLNTEAFF.

The chain combines TRBV7-2 with TRBJ1-2; D is possibly TRBD1 (6 bases). The CDR3 consists of 14 residues. The germline V gene encodes CDR1 SGHTA and CDR2 FQGNSA. The germline V and J ends were trimmed by 5 bases and 1 base, with 11 bases remaining between them. DNA for the CDR3: TGTGCCAGCAGCGGACAGACAGTTAACTATGGCTACACCTTC. Translating it yields CASSGQTVNYGYTF.

On this clone: The sample has other DNA sequences that encode this CDR3 too. V usage is TRBV12-3 or TRBV12-4 and J usage is TRBJ2-3; D is undetermined. V was trimmed by 5 bases and J by 2 bases, leaving 2 bases between them. CDR3 length: 11 residues. CDR3 sequence reads: CASSHTDTQYF. The CDR3 DNA reads TGTGCCAGCAGTCACACAGATACGCAGTATTTT.

J is TRBJ1-5 and V is TRBV15, with a possible D match to TRBD1 (6 bases). The CDR3 contains 13 residues. Germline V gene sequence: CDR1 LNHNV, CDR2 YYDKDF (reference sequence). V was cut by 8 bases and J by 6 bases, with 14 bases left in between. CDR3 in amino acids: CATGAGAGQPQHF. The CDR3 DNA is TGTGCCACCGGGGCGGGGGCGGGTCAGCCCCAGCATTTT.

The chain recombines TRBV11-1 with TRBJ2-2, with 12 positions matching TRBD1. Trimming removed 3 bases from V and 6 bases from J; junction bases left unmatched: 5. The CDR3 loop spans 16 amino acids. Germline-derived CDR1 and CDR2 are SGHAT and FQDESV (reference sequence). The CDR3 here is CASSLGQGARPGELFF. In DNA form, the CDR3 reads TGTGCCAGCAGCTTGGGACAGGGGGCACGACCCGGGGAGCTGTTTTTT.

A few counts support this clone. V is TRBV28 and J is TRBJ2-1, with 7 bases identical to TRBD1. Looked up from germline, CDR1 is MDHEN and CDR2 is SYDVKM. This CDR3 has 17 residues. The V gene end was trimmed by 8 bases and the J gene end by 3 bases; junction bases not matched to a gene: 16. CDR3 sequence reads: CASLRQGSGLHYNEQFF. The DNA for the CDR3 is TGTGCCAGCCTAAGACAGGGCTCGGGCCTACACTACAATGAGCAGTTCTTC.

The V call is TRBV5-1, the J call TRBJ1-1, with a tentative D call TRBD1 (5 bases). With 4 bases removed from V and 1 base from J, the gap between germline ends came to 11 bases. Germline values: CDR1 SGHRS, CDR2 YFSETQ. The CDR3 covers 14 residues. The CDR3 coding sequence is TGCGCCAGCAGCGGAGGGGCTCGGAACACTGAAGCTTTCTTT. Protein sequence: CASSGGARNTEAFF.

This rearrangement joins TRBV19 to TRBJ1-5, with TRBD1 matching 7 bases. CDR3 length: 14 residues. Germline V gene data show CDR1 as LNHDA and CDR2 as SQIVND (reference sequence). V trimming: 7 bases; J trimming: 2 bases; junction bases outside the gene matches: 5. CDR3 bases: TGTGCCAGTAATGGACAGGTACGCAATCAGCCCCAGCATTTT. As protein: CASNGQVRNQPQHF.

V gene TRBV5-8 combines with J gene TRBJ2-7, with 8 bases identical to TRBD1. V trimming: 0 bases; J trimming: 4 bases; junction bases outside the gene matches: 6. Germline values: CDR1 SGHTS, CDR2 YDEGEE. The CDR3 is made up of 15 amino acids. The CDR3 DNA sequence: TGTGCCAGCAGCTTGGCCTCAGGGGGCATGTACGAGCAGTACTTC. It yields the protein CASSLASGGMYEQYF.

The chain has TRBV11-2 and TRBJ2-1, with D maybe TRBD2 (5 bases). Germline lookup yields CDR1 SGHAT and CDR2 FQNNGV. V lost 1 base, J lost 0 bases, and 10 bases lay in between. The CDR3 contains 16 residues. The CDR3 nucleotides are TGTGCCAGCAGCTTAGGGAGCGGAAGCTCCTACAATGAGCAGTTCTTC. It encodes CASSLGSGSSYNEQFF.

This clone was seen a few times. This chain links TRBV14 with TRBJ2-1; 10 positions match TRBD2. The CDR3 runs 18 residues. Per the germline V gene, CDR1 is SGHDN and CDR2 is FVKESK. The J segment lost 5 bases and the V segment lost 0 bases, leaving 10 bases of the junction unmatched. The CDR3 is CASSQDFGLAGGHNEQFF. CDR3 nucleotide sequence: TGTGCCAGCAGCCAAGATTTTGGGTTAGCGGGAGGCCACAATGAGCAGTTCTTC.

This clone appeared a few times. This chain's CDR3 is CASSLLAGALSHEQYF. The CDR3 DNA follows: TGCGCCAGCAGCTTGCTAGCGGGCGCCTTAAGCCACGAGCAGTACTTC. The rearrangement joins TRBV5-1 to TRBJ2-7; 8 positions agree with TRBD2. The CDR3 sequence is 16 residues long. Per germline, CDR1 SGHRS and CDR2 YFSETQ. V lost 1 base and J lost 5; bases outside the gene matches: 11. The full variable domain, with the rest looked up from reference TRBV5-1 and TRBJ2-7, is KAGVTQTPRYLIKTRGQQVTLSCSPISGHRSVSWYQQTPGQGLQFLFEYFSETQRNKGNFPGRFSGRQFSNSRSEMNVSTLELGDSALYLCASSLLAGALSHEQYFGPGTRLTVT.

This chain uses TRBV14 with TRBJ2-1, with 11 bases lining up with TRBD2. This CDR3 is 16 amino acids long. Trimming cost V 4 bases and J 1 base; bases outside gene matches: 3. CDR1 and CDR2 (germline): SGHDN, FVKESK. The CDR3 DNA follows: TGTGCCAGCAGCCCGGGACTAGCGGAATCCTACAATGAGCAGTTCTTC. Translating it yields CASSPGLAESYNEQFF. Looking up the rest from reference TRBV14 and TRBJ2-1 gives the full variable domain: EAGVTQFPSHSVIEKGQTVTLRCDPISGHDNLYWYRRVMGKEIKFLLHFVKESKQDESGMPNNRFLAERTGGTYSTLKVQPAELEDSGVYFCASSPGLAESYNEQFFGPGTRLTVL.